The rows below give T cell receptor beta chains drawn from one sample of a study of cytomegalovirus exposure and HLA in healthy donors. Using immunoSEQ multiplex PCR, the repertoire was profiled, and TCRdb retains in-frame clones only, with some absent. This sample's clone table lists around 75,000 clones. Input material: PBMCs. The receptors originated from a boy aged 10-17 years in good health and CMV-seronegative. Both conserved end residues are part of each CDR3. The order of the fields is D gene, V gene, J gene, CDR3 protein, CDR3 DNA. A D gene is named only where the DNA matches it firmly.

>TRBD1|TRBV19|TRBJ2-3
CASSIGQGAGDTQYF
TGTGCCAGTAGTATAGGACAGGGGGCCGGAGATACGCAGTATTTT
>.|TRBV29-1|TRBJ2-5
CSVDPGETQYF
TGCAGCGTTGACCCCGGGGAGACCCAGTACTTC
>TRBD1|TRBV27|TRBJ1-2
CASSPGTGGGYTF
TGTGCCAGCAGCCCCGGGACAGGTGGTGGCTACACCTTC
>.|TRBV9|TRBJ2-3
CASSVAPWGGTDTQYF
TGTGCCAGCAGCGTAGCCCCTTGGGGGGGCACAGATACGCAGTATTTT
>TRBD1|TRBV18|TRBJ1-1
CASSLGPGQGAEAFF
TGTGCCAGCTCCTTGGGCCCGGGACAGGGGGCTGAAGCTTTCTTT
>TRBD1|TRBV5-1|TRBJ1-1
CASSLAGQGLDEAFF
TGCGCCAGCAGCTTGGCAGGACAGGGGTTGGATGAAGCTTTCTTT
>.|TRBV9|TRBJ2-7
CASSPEIGVYEQYF
TGTGCCAGCAGCCCCGAGATAGGGGTCTACGAGCAGTACTTC
>TRBD1|TRBV10-3|TRBJ1-2
CAISESGTGSSGYTF
TGTGCCATCAGTGAGTCTGGGACAGGGTCGAGCGGCTACACCTTC
>.|TRBV6-5|TRBJ1-2
CASSYGQSYGYTF
TGTGCCAGCAGTTACGGACAGAGCTATGGCTACACCTTC
>.|TRBV6-5|TRBJ1-2
CASSYRDTNYGYTF
TGTGCCAGCAGTTACAGGGACACCAACTATGGCTACACCTTC
>TRBD2|TRBV5-1|TRBJ2-7
CASSFSPGGAYEQYF
TGCGCCAGCAGCTTTTCCCCGGGGGGAGCCTACGAGCAGTACTTC
>TRBD1|TRBV5-4|TRBJ1-1
CASSVGEDRGLGTEAFF
TGTGCCAGCAGCGTGGGGGAGGACAGGGGGCTTGGCACTGAAGCTTTCTTT
>TRBD1|TRBV15|TRBJ2-7
CATSNDRGYEQYF
TGTGCCACCAGCAACGACAGGGGCTACGAGCAGTACTTC
>.|TRBV20-1|TRBJ1-5
CSARAGQPQHF
TGCAGTGCTAGAGCCGGGCAGCCCCAGCATTTT
>TRBD2|TRBV18|TRBJ2-1
CASSPSWLAGNPYNEQFF
TGTGCCAGCTCACCATCGTGGCTAGCGGGAAACCCCTACAATGAGCAGTTCTTC
>TRBD1|TRBV19|TRBJ1-5
CASSTHTTGVSNQPQHF
TGTGCCAGTAGTACACACACCACAGGGGTTAGCAATCAGCCCCAGCATTTT
>.|TRBV2|TRBJ2-7
CASRSHEQYF
TGTGCCAGCCGGAGCCACGAGCAGTACTTC
>TRBD1|TRBV19|TRBJ1-2
CASRSGQAIGYGYTF
TGTGCCAGTAGAAGCGGACAGGCCATCGGGTATGGCTACACCTTC
>TRBD2|TRBV11-2|TRBJ2-7
CASSLDIAGRYEQYF
TGTGCCAGCAGCTTAGATATAGCGGGGAGATACGAGCAGTACTTC
>TRBD2|TRBV10-1|TRBJ2-2
CASSSTTGGRNTGELFF
TGCGCCAGCAGCTCAACTACGGGGGGGCGGAACACCGGGGAGCTGTTTTTT
>TRBD1|TRBV29-1|TRBJ1-2
CSVRDGTEYGYTF
TGCAGCGTTCGCGACGGGACAGAATATGGCTACACCTTC
>TRBD1|TRBV5-6|TRBJ2-1
CASSRGQLSNEQFF
TGTGCCAGCAGCCGGGGACAGCTTTCAAATGAGCAGTTCTTC
>TRBD1|TRBV29-1|TRBJ2-2
CSVEKGTGSTGELFF
TGCAGCGTTGAAAAAGGGACAGGGTCGACCGGGGAGCTGTTTTTT
>TRBD2|TRBV4-1|TRBJ2-7
CASSQPTSGENAYEQYF
TGCGCCAGCAGCCAACCCACTAGCGGTGAGAACGCCTACGAGCAGTACTTC
>.|TRBV15|TRBJ1-5
CATSRGPGSDQPQHF
TGTGCCACCAGCAGAGGTCCAGGTTCCGATCAGCCCCAGCATTTT
>TRBD1|TRBV7-9|TRBJ2-7
CASSHGTAFLAQYF
TGTGCCAGCAGCCACGGGACAGCCTTCCTTGCGCAGTACTTC
>.|TRBV7-2|TRBJ1-5
CASSLGGVGSNQPQHF
TGTGCCAGCAGCTTAGGCGGGGTTGGGAGCAATCAGCCCCAGCATTTT
>TRBD1|TRBV5-1|TRBJ2-5
CASSPDRERETQYF
TGCGCCAGCAGCCCGGACAGGGAGCGAGAGACCCAGTACTTC
>.|TRBV6-7|TRBJ2-2
CASSYSPPHRGGTGSIGELFF
TGTGCCAGCAGTTACTCGCCACCTCACCGGGGGGGGACAGGGTCGATCGGGGAGCTGTTTTTT
>TRBD2|TRBV4-3|TRBJ2-5
CASSQDGTSGRQETQYF
TGCGCCAGCAGCCAAGACGGGACTAGCGGTCGCCAAGAGACCCAGTACTTC
>TRBD2|TRBV7-8|TRBJ2-5
CASSLGLGSGSSQETQYF
TGTGCCAGCAGCTTAGGTCTGGGTAGCGGGAGTTCTCAAGAGACCCAGTACTTC
>.|TRBV6-6|TRBJ1-2
CASTLLYGYTF
TGTGCCAGCACCTTACTATATGGCTACACCTTC
>.|TRBV7-2|TRBJ2-1
CASSPRSSYNEQFF
TGTGCCAGCAGCCCTAGGAGCTCCTACAATGAGCAGTTCTTC
>.|TRBV18|TRBJ1-5
CASSPSQEHSNQPQHF
TGTGCCAGCTCACCAAGCCAAGAGCATAGCAATCAGCCCCAGCATTTT
>.|TRBV9|TRBJ2-3
CASSVVGTVTDTQYF
TGTGCCAGCAGCGTAGTGGGGACTGTAACAGATACGCAGTATTTT
>TRBD2|TRBV6-6|TRBJ2-7
CASSKGTSGSYEQYF
TGTGCCAGCAGTAAAGGGACTAGCGGATCCTACGAGCAGTACTTC
>.|TRBV5-4|TRBJ1-1
CASSLIRRDTEAFF
TGTGCCAGCAGCCTCATAAGGCGGGACACTGAAGCTTTCTTT
>.|TRBV7-9|TRBJ2-2
CASSSTYENTGELFF
TGTGCCAGCAGCTCAACCTACGAAAACACCGGGGAGCTGTTTTTT
>.|TRBV7-6|TRBJ2-5
CASSPSRVLGTQYF
TGTGCCAGCAGCCCCTCCCGGGTCCTTGGGACCCAGTACTTC
>TRBD1|TRBV19|TRBJ1-1
CASSNFGTGNTEAFF
TGTGCCAGTAGTAATTTTGGGACAGGGAACACTGAAGCTTTCTTT
>TRBD1|TRBV9|TRBJ1-5
CASSAEGGQGGNQPQHF
TGTGCCAGCAGCGCCGAGGGTGGACAGGGGGGCAATCAGCCCCAGCATTTT
>TRBD1|TRBV9|TRBJ2-1
CASSVVWGQHNEQFF
TGTGCCAGCAGCGTAGTCTGGGGACAGCACAATGAGCAGTTCTTC
>TRBD2|TRBV7-8|TRBJ2-5
CASSLALTSGQETQYF
TGTGCCAGCAGCTTAGCGCTGACTAGCGGGCAAGAGACCCAGTACTTC
>TRBD1|TRBV28|TRBJ1-1
CASGEYRGQAFF
TGTGCCAGCGGAGAATACAGGGGGCAAGCTTTCTTT
>.|TRBV5-8|TRBJ2-5
CASSLKTRLQETQYF
TGTGCCAGCAGCTTGAAGACTAGACTACAAGAGACCCAGTACTTC
>.|TRBV7-9|TRBJ1-2
CASSLVQGHGYTF
TGTGCCAGCAGCTTAGTACAGGGACATGGCTACACCTTC
>TRBD2|TRBV5-4|TRBJ2-7
CASRSSGGGYEQYF
TGTGCCAGCAGGTCAAGCGGGGGTGGCTACGAGCAGTACTTC
>.|TRBV6-5|TRBJ2-7
CASRTSDLEQYF
TGTGCCAGCCGGACATCAGACTTAGAGCAGTACTTC
>TRBD1|TRBV5-1|TRBJ1-6
CASRTDGQVDNSPLHF
TGCGCCAGCAGAACCGATGGACAGGTAGATAATTCACCCCTCCACTTT
>.|TRBV6-1|TRBJ1-5
CASCSGLMSNQPQHF
TGTGCCAGTTGCTCAGGGTTAATGAGCAATCAGCCCCAGCATTTT
>.|TRBV7-2|TRBJ2-7
CQDFRPYEQYF
TGCCAGGACTTCCGCCCCTACGAGCAGTACTTC
>.|TRBV29-1|TRBJ2-3
CSVRFSADSTDTQYF
TGCAGCGTTCGGTTTAGTGCCGATTCCACAGATACGCAGTATTTT
>.|TRBV4-2|TRBJ2-7
CASSQELAASYEQYF
TGTGCCAGCAGCCAAGAGTTAGCTGCCTCCTACGAGCAGTACTTC
>TRBD1|TRBV5-5|TRBJ1-5
CASSGRPGTETQPQHF
TGTGCCAGCAGCGGCCGACCCGGGACAGAAACCCAGCCCCAGCATTTT